The source of this T cell receptor beta chain is a study of T cell repertoires in cytomegalovirus infection. MiXCR was run by TCRdb on the reads, yielding one entry per CDR3 protein. The sample shows approximately 320,000 distinct CDR3 sequences, 9% to 9.5% of them seen only once. Deletions cut 5 bases from V and 0 bases from J, with 9 bases between. This CDR3 has 14 amino acids. Germline values: CDR1 SGHVS, CDR2 FQNEAQ. This clonotype was seen many times. Specimen: PBMCs. The TCR comes from a human donor in good health (CMV status not recorded). Some clones in this sample may be carry-over from other donors' samples. The chain recombines TRBV7-8 with TRBJ2-3; D uncertain. The CDR3 nucleotides are TGTGCCAGCAGCCCTCTAGGGAGCACAGATACGCAGTATTTT. Encoded protein: CASSPLGSTDTQYF.